This T cell receptor (beta chain) derives from a study of blood T cells in healthy people across ages. The second PCR ran roughly 6 to 11 cycles with a sample-barcoded 5' primer and J-beta primers. TCRdb reprocessed the 5' RACE reads via MiXCR and lists one record per CDR3 protein. Among 500,000 to 650,000 distinct CDR3 sequences listed, about a quarter were seen once. The study, taken as a whole, reports: No conclusive comparison of naive versus antigen-experienced cells was possible with unsorted PBMCs.

The CDR3 contains 14 residues. Germline lookup yields CDR1 DFQATT and CDR2 SNEGSKA (reference sequence). V lost 1 base to trimming and J lost 2 bases; unmatched junction nucleotides: 4. Points on this clonotype: Its target is not known.

The sample was also reused in another study, on T cells of mothers and their children. That paper notes: The sample comes from fewer than 10 healthy Caucasian donors: mothers and children.

The clonotype comes from a boy between 2 and 10 years old in good health. The chain employs TRBV20-1 and TRBJ2-7; 8 positions agree with TRBD2. Material for sequencing was blood. CDR3 sequence (DNA): TGCAGTGCTAGAGTCTCGGGGGGGCCCTACGAGCAGTACTTC. This codes for CSARVSGGPYEQYF.